These 6 T cell receptor beta chains were all obtained from the same sample, sequenced in a study of CD4 T cells in relation to SARS-CoV-2 and coronaviruses. No antigen has been identified for these receptors. Clones were read by immunoSEQ multiplex PCR, and TCRdb kept only the in-frame ones, dropping some. Among 35,000 to 45,000 clones listed, roughly 82% were seen once. The sample comprised memory CD4+ T cells from PBMCs, cultured in vitro. These receptors originate from an adult with COVID-19.

The chain is built from TRBV5-6 and TRBJ1-6; no firm D call. Trimming removed 0 bases from V and 5 bases from J, with 6 bases in between. There are 14 residues in the CDR3. Germline-derived CDR1 and CDR2 are SGHDT and YYEEEE. The CDR3 region has the DNA TGTGCCAGCAGCTTGGCGGCAGATAATTCACCCCTCCACTTT. It codes for CASSLAADNSPLHF. The full variable domain, in which reference TRBV5-6 and TRBJ1-6 provide the parts outside the CDR3, is DAGVTQSPTHLIKTRGQQVTLRCSPKSGHDTVSWYQQALGQGPQFIFQYYEEEERQRGNFPDRFSGHQFPNYSSELNVNALLLGDSALYLCASSLAADNSPLHFGNGTRLTVT.

The chain combines TRBV30 with TRBJ1-3; D remains unclear. Germline CDR1 GTSNPN, CDR2 SVGIG (reference sequence). The CDR3 consists of 14 residues. Trimming removed 2 bases from V and 0 bases from J, with 8 bases in between. CDR3 nucleotides: TGTGCCTGGAGTAAATCCCTCTCTGGAAACACCATATATTTT. Its protein is CAWSKSLSGNTIYF.

This chain uses TRBV5-1 with TRBJ2-1; D is undetermined. The V end was cut by 0 bases, the J end by 5 bases, with 3 bases between. The CDR3 is 12 amino acids. Germline CDR1 is SGHRS and CDR2 is YFSETQ. The CDR3 is CASSLADNEQFF. CDR3 DNA: TGCGCCAGCAGCTTGGCAGACAATGAGCAGTTCTTC. The full variable domain, completed using reference TRBV5-1 and TRBJ2-1, is KAGVTQTPRYLIKTRGQQVTLSCSPISGHRSVSWYQQTPGQGLQFLFEYFSETQRNKGNFPGRFSGRQFSNSRSEMNVSTLELGDSALYLCASSLADNEQFFGPGTRLTVL.

V and J are TRBV21-1 and TRBJ2-1; the D call TRBD1 from the table was never checked on the DNA. TRBV21-1 counts as a pseudogene. This CDR3 region has 17 residues. As DNA, the CDR3 is TGTGCCAGCAGCCCGCAAAAGGTGGACAGGGAGGAGTGTGAGCAGTTCTTC. Translating gives CASSPQKVDREECEQFF.

This chain connects TRBV6-5 to TRBJ1-1; no clear D. The V end was cut by 0 bases, the J end by 0 bases, with 8 bases between. CDR1 MNHEY and CDR2 SVGAGI come from the germline V gene. The CDR3 extends over 15 amino acids. The CDR3 DNA reads TGTGCCAGCAGTTACTCCCGCGGAGTGAACACTGAAGCTTTCTTT. The encoded protein is CASSYSRGVNTEAFF.

This clone was detected once. This chain connects TRBV28 to TRBJ2-7; D is unresolved. The CDR3 spans 14 residues. Trimming cost V 6 bases and J 3 bases, with 15 bases left between them. The germline CDR1 and CDR2 sequences are MDHEN and SYDVKM. CDR3 in DNA: TGTGCCAGCAGCTGGACGGACGCACTCTACGAGCAGTACTTC. The encoded protein is CASSWTDALYEQYF.